This T cell receptor (beta chain) came from a study of cytomegalovirus exposure and HLA in healthy donors. Concerning this clone itself: Its antigen is still unknown.

Germline CDR1 reads PRHDT; CDR2 reads FYEKMQ (reference sequence). Germline trimming cut 2 bases from V and 7 bases from J; bases unmatched to any gene: 14. The CDR3 is made up of 18 amino acids. PCR was performed using 60 Vbeta and 13 Jbeta primers. The repertoire was sequenced with immunoSEQ multiplex PCR; TCRdb's copy has only in-frame clones and lacks some. This sample yields roughly 160,000 clones, of which 75% to 90% are seen a single time; about 9.3% belongs to the top ten. General study findings and limits: What was likely a sequencing artifact was a cluster of highly shared sequence variants.

Sequences were obtained from PBMCs. The chain is built from TRBV13 and TRBJ2-2; 9 positions match TRBD1. The TCR originated in a man in his late teens or twenties in good health and CMV-seropositive. CDR3 protein: CASSLPFWDREGDGELFF. The CDR3 region has the DNA TGTGCCAGCAGCTTACCTTTCTGGGACAGGGAAGGGGACGGGGAGCTGTTTTTT.